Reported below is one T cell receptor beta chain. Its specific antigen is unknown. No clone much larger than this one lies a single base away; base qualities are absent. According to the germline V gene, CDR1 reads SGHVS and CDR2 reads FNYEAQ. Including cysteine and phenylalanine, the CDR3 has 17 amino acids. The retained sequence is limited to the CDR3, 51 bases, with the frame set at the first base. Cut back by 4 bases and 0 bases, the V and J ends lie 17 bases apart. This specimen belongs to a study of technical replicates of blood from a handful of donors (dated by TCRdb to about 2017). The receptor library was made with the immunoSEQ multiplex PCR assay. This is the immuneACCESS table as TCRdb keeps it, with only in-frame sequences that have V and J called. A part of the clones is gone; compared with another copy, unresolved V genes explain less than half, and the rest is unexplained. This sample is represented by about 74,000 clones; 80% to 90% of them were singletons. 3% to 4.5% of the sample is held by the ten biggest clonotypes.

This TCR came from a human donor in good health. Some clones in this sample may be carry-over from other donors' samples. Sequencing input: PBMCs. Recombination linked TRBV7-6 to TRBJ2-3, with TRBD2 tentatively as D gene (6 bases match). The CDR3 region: CASSWNSGGTSTDTQYF. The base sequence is TGTGCCAGCAGCTGGAACTCCGGGGGTACTAGCACAGATACGCAGTATTTT.